Following are 29 T cell receptor beta chains from one sample sequenced in a study of cytomegalovirus exposure and HLA in healthy donors. PCR used 60 Vbeta primers and 13 Jbeta primers. Sequencing was performed with immunoSEQ multiplex PCR; in TCRdb, only in-frame clones are kept and a portion is missing. Of 120,000 or so clones listed, around 81% are singletons. Sequenced material: PBMCs. All receptors derive from a female donor in good health and CMV-seronegative.

The chain uses TRBV2 and TRBJ2-3, with 13 positions matching TRBD2. The CDR3 contains 14 residues. Per the germline V gene, CDR1 is SNHLY and CDR2 is FYNNEI. V lost 10 bases and J lost 2; bases outside the gene matches: 3. The chain's CDR3 is CAIGLAGDTDTQYF. CDR3 in DNA: TGTGCCATCGGACTAGCGGGGGACACAGATACGCAGTATTTT.

V and J are TRBV11-2 and TRBJ1-5; 10 bases agree with TRBD1. Germline V gene sequence: CDR1 SGHAT, CDR2 FQNNGV. V dropped 5 bases and J dropped 4; count of bases not matched to a gene: 5. This CDR3 has 15 amino acids. In DNA form, the CDR3 reads TGTGCCAGCAGCGGCGGGACAGGGGATAATCAGCCCCAGCATTTT. This gives the protein CASSGGTGDNQPQHF.

In this sample, this clone turned up once. The chain carries TRBV20-1 and TRBJ1-5; TRBD1 is a possible D gene (5 bases). The germline V gene has CDR1 DFQATT and CDR2 SNEGSKA (reference sequence). CDR3 length equals 11 residues. Deletions cut 6 bases from V and 15 bases from J, with 18 bases between. CDR3 nucleotide sequence: TGCAGTGCCCAGAGCGGGGGGTGTACGCATTTT. This encodes CSAQSGGCTHF.

As to this clone: One junction end disagrees with the germline gene, perhaps due to a read error. The chain carries TRBV7-7 and TRBJ2-5; D is ambiguous. The CDR3 covers 14 residues. CDR1 and CDR2 from the germline V gene are SSHAT and FNYEAQ (reference sequence). DNA for the CDR3: TGTGCTAGCAGCTTAGAACAGTCCCAAGAGACCCAGTACTTC. Translated: CASSLEQSQETQYF.

The chain joins TRBV6-4 to TRBJ1-2; D gene uncertain. Trimming stripped 6 bases from V and 7 bases from J, with 15 bases between. The germline V gene has CDR1 MRHNA and CDR2 SNTAGT. The CDR3 extends over 13 amino acids. CDR3 sequence: CASRGTSLGGYTF. CDR3 DNA: TGTGCCAGCAGGGGCACTAGCTTAGGTGGCTACACCTTC.

J is TRBJ2-5 and V is TRBV5-1; 7 bases are a match to TRBD2. The trim removed 0 bases at V and 1 base at J, leaving 3 bases unmatched. The germline V gene encodes CDR1 SGHRS and CDR2 YFSETQ. The CDR3 loop spans 15 amino acids. The CDR3 DNA is TGCGCCAGCAGCTTGGGCGGGAGCGCCCAAGAGACCCAGTACTTC. Its translation is CASSLGGSAQETQYF.

The chain has TRBV4-2 and TRBJ2-7; 10 nucleotides agree with TRBD2. The CDR3 contains 15 residues. The germline V gene has CDR1 LGHNA and CDR2 YNFKEQ. Trimming cost V 2 bases and J 4 bases; bases outside gene matches: 5. The CDR3 nucleotides are TGTGCCAGCAGCCAACAAATAGCGGGAGGTTACGAGCAGTACTTC. Translating gives CASSQQIAGGYEQYF.

In this sample, this clone turned up a few times. The rearrangement links TRBV18 to TRBJ2-3; 16 nucleotides line up with TRBD2. J gave up 4 bases and V 2 bases, and 3 bases lay outside the gene matches. Looked up from germline, CDR1 is KGHSH and CDR2 is LQKENI. The CDR3 sequence is 17 residues long. CDR3 nucleotides: TGTGCCAGCTCACCAGGGACTAGCGGGGGGGCCGCAGATACGCAGTATTTT. It codes for CASSPGTSGGAADTQYF.

The chain uses TRBV7-9 and TRBJ2-6; D remains unclear. V lost 5 bases and J 4 bases, leaving 12 bases between the germline ends. This CDR3 has 15 residues. CDR1 is SEHNR and CDR2 is FQNEAQ in the germline V gene (reference sequence). The CDR3 reads CASSLTPPGANVLTF. CDR3 DNA: TGTGCCAGCAGCCTAACCCCCCCGGGGGCCAACGTCCTGACTTTC.

The genes are TRBV7-6 and TRBJ2-1, with 7 bases aligning to TRBD1. Trimming at V came to 5 bases and at J to 0 bases, leaving 7 bases not matched to a gene. The CDR3 totals 16 residues. In germline, CDR1 is SGHVS, CDR2 FNYEAQ. The CDR3 nucleotides read TGTGCCAGCAGCCCTAAAGGGGGCCGCTCCTACAATGAGCAGTTCTTC. It yields the protein CASSPKGGRSYNEQFF.

This clone was recorded once. This chain links TRBV27 with TRBJ2-3; weak D call: TRBD1 (6 bases). The CDR3 is 11 residues long. Germline CDR1 and CDR2: MNHEY and SMNVEV (reference sequence). Between the trimmed V and J ends, which lost 4 bases and 9 bases, there was a span of 8 bases. CDR3 protein: CASSSGVTQYF. The CDR3 bases are TGTGCCAGCAGTTCAGGGGTCACGCAGTATTTT.

The gene calls are TRBV15 and TRBJ2-1; 9 bases fit TRBD1. The CDR3 length is 17 residues. The V gene's germline CDR1 is LNHNV and CDR2 YYDKDF (reference sequence). V lost 3 bases to trimming and J lost 6 bases; unmatched junction nucleotides: 12. The CDR3 spells CATSSPSGTGLINEQFF. The CDR3 bases are TGTGCCACCAGCAGCCCTTCCGGGACAGGGTTAATCAATGAGCAGTTCTTC.

The J gene is TRBJ2-2, the V gene TRBV4-1; possibly TRBD2 for D (5 bases). The germline V gene encodes CDR1 MGHRA and CDR2 YSYEKL. This CDR3 is 18 amino acids long. Trimming cost V 1 base and J 1 base, with 16 bases left between them. CDR3 nucleotide sequence: TGCGCCAGCAGCCAAGCTAGCATAGCGTTATTGAACACCGGGGAGCTGTTTTTT. This translates into CASSQASIALLNTGELFF.

The chain employs TRBV18 and TRBJ2-7, with D possibly TRBD1 on 8 matching bases. Trimming cost V 0 bases and J 3 bases, with 15 bases left between them. CDR3 size: 16 residues. CDR1 and CDR2 (germline): KGHSH, LQKENI. The CDR3 reads CASSPPTGEGFYEQYF. CDR3 sequence (DNA): TGTGCCAGCTCACCACCGACAGGGGAGGGGTTCTACGAGCAGTACTTC. The full variable domain, in which reference TRBV18 and TRBJ2-7 provide the parts outside the CDR3, is NAGVMQNPRHLVRRRGQEARLRCSPMKGHSHVYWYRQLPEEGLKFMVYLQKENIIDESGMPKERFSAEFPKEGPSILRIQQVVRGDSAAYFCASSPPTGEGFYEQYFGPGTRLTVT.

In regard to this clone: An end of the junction differs from the germline gene, which may be a read error. The chain uses TRBV5-1 and TRBJ2-7; D is possibly TRBD1 or TRBD2 (6 bases each). Germline V gives CDR1 SGHRS, CDR2 YFSETQ. The CDR3 loop spans 15 amino acids. This CDR3 is CASRLGAGSSYEQYF. In nucleotides, the CDR3 is TGCGCCAGCAGGTTGGGGGCGGGGAGCTCCTACGAGCAGTACTTC.

This clone has just one count. V and J are TRBV5-4 and TRBJ1-1; tentatively, D is TRBD1 (6 bases). Germline CDR1 and CDR2: SGHNT and YYREEE (reference sequence). This CDR3 region has 16 residues. The V end lost 0 bases, the J end lost 5 bases, and 17 bases lay between the germline ends. The DNA for the CDR3 is TGTGCCAGCAGCTTGGGCCTGACAGGCGCTTATACTGAAGCTTTCTTT. This encodes CASSLGLTGAYTEAFF.

The chain joins TRBV28 to TRBJ2-5; tentative D call: TRBD2 (6 bases). The germline V gene has CDR1 MDHEN and CDR2 SYDVKM. Trimming cost V 5 bases and J 4 bases, with 14 bases left between them. This CDR3 comprises 14 residues. Here the CDR3 DNA reads TGTGCCAGCAGTCTGACTAGAGTCGCAGAGACCCAGTACTTC. Translating it yields CASSLTRVAETQYF.

As for this clone: The germline gene is not matched at one end of the junction; a read error may be the cause. The chain links TRBV5-4 to TRBJ1-2, with D perhaps matching TRBD1 (6 bases). Germline V gene data show CDR1 as SGHNT and CDR2 as YYREEE (reference sequence). The CDR3 extends over 16 amino acids. This CDR3 reads CASTSGGGPASYGHTF. The CDR3 region has the DNA TGTGCCAGCACTTCTGGGGGGGGGCCCGCATCCTATGGCCACACCTTC. Full variable domain (outside the CDR3, taken from reference TRBV5-4 and TRBJ1-2): ETGVTQSPTHLIKTRGQQVTLRCSSQSGHNTVSWYQQALGQGPQFIFQYYREEENGRGNFPPRFSGLQFPNYSSELNVNALELDDSALYLCASTSGGGPASYGHTFGSGTRLTVV.

Notes on this clone: The junction and the germline gene differ at one end; a read error may be behind it. This chain uses TRBV11-3 with TRBJ1-2; D gene unclear. Germline V lookup: CDR1 SGHNT, CDR2 YENEEA. There are 13 residues in the CDR3. CDR3 sequence: CTSSPHPEPGYTF. In DNA form, the CDR3 reads TGTACCAGCAGCCCCCACCCCGAGCCGGGCTACACCTTC.

The gene calls are TRBV19 and TRBJ1-1, with D possibly matching TRBD1 (6 bases). V gave up 11 bases and J gave up 6 bases, with 13 bases separating them. The CDR3 has 11 amino acids. From germline, CDR1 is LNHDA and CDR2 SQIVND (reference sequence). The CDR3 loop is CAPRRGPEAFF. The CDR3 DNA reads TGTGCCCCCCGCAGGGGCCCTGAAGCTTTCTTT.

This chain links TRBV5-1 with TRBJ2-3, with 8 bases that match TRBD2. Germline V lookup: CDR1 SGHRS, CDR2 YFSETQ. The CDR3 consists of 14 residues. V shed 7 bases and J 7 bases; nucleotides not matched to a gene: 11. CDR3 residues: CASGKAGELNTQYF. The CDR3 DNA reads TGCGCCAGCGGTAAAGCGGGGGAGTTGAATACGCAGTATTTT.

J is TRBJ2-1 and V is TRBV5-1; 8 positions match TRBD2. The germline CDR1 and CDR2 sequences are SGHRS and YFSETQ. The V gene end was trimmed by 5 bases and the J gene end by 0 bases; junction bases not matched to a gene: 4. The CDR3 covers 15 residues. CDR3 DNA: TGCGCCAGCAGGGGTAGCGGGGCCTCCTACAATGAGCAGTTCTTC. It translates to CASRGSGASYNEQFF.

This clone came up once. The CDR3 reads CASSPGVAGSQETQYF. The DNA of the CDR3 is TGTGCCAGCAGCCCCGGGGTAGCGGGGAGCCAAGAGACCCAGTACTTC. This chain uses TRBV7-9 with TRBJ2-5, with 8 bases that match TRBD2. The CDR3 length is 16 residues. Germline CDR1 SEHNR, CDR2 FQNEAQ (reference sequence). The V segment lost 5 bases and the J segment 1 base; nucleotides outside the gene matches: 9.

This CDR3 is CSVITGVNTGELFF. As DNA, the CDR3 is TGCAGCGTTATAACAGGGGTCAACACCGGGGAGCTGTTTTTT. This chain connects TRBV29-1 to TRBJ2-2; TRBD1 matches 7 bases. The CDR3 is 14 amino acids. The V gene's germline CDR1 is SQVTM and CDR2 ANQGSEA. J was trimmed by 2 bases and V by 5 bases; bases with no gene match: 5.

This rearrangement joins TRBV30 to TRBJ2-2; 9 positions agree with TRBD1. J lost 6 bases, V lost 0 bases, and 8 bases had no gene match. This CDR3 comprises 16 residues. Germline loops: CDR1 GTSNPN, CDR2 SVGIG (reference sequence). The CDR3, as DNA: TGTGCCTGGAGTGTAGATGGGACAGGGTCCTCCGGGGAGCTGTTTTTT. Amino acid sequence: CAWSVDGTGSSGELFF.

The chain joins TRBV4-2 to TRBJ1-2; tentatively, D is TRBD1 (5 bases). The CDR3 contains 15 residues. Trimming stripped 8 bases from V and 6 bases from J, with 22 bases between. CDR1 and CDR2 (germline): LGHNA, YNFKEQ. CDR3 in amino acids: CASLSSTAPLNGYTF. The CDR3 bases are TGTGCCAGCCTGTCCTCGACAGCCCCCTTGAATGGCTACACCTTC.

The chain has TRBV6-6 and TRBJ2-1; D perhaps matches TRBD1 (6 bases). Germline V gene sequence: CDR1 MNHNY, CDR2 SVGAGI (reference sequence). V shed 4 bases and J shed 7 bases, with 8 bases lying between them. This CDR3 region has 12 residues. The CDR3, as DNA: TGTGCCAGCAGTTTGGACAGAAATGAGCAGTTCTTC. It yields the protein CASSLDRNEQFF.

The rearrangement joins TRBV7-6 to TRBJ2-7; no reliable D call. CDR3 length: 13 residues. V was cut by 1 base and J by 2 bases, with 6 bases left in between. In germline, CDR1 is SGHVS, CDR2 FNYEAQ. The CDR3 region is CASSLGGPYEQYF. The CDR3 bases are TGTGCCAGCAGCTTAGGCGGTCCCTACGAGCAGTACTTC. Full variable domain (outside the CDR3, taken from reference TRBV7-6 and TRBJ2-7): GAGVSQSPRYKVTKRGQDVALRCDPISGHVSLYWYRQALGQGPEFLTYFNYEAQQDKSGLPNDRFSAERPEGSISTLTIQRTEQRDSAMYRCASSLGGPYEQYFGPGTRLTVT.

V usage is TRBV5-1 and J usage is TRBJ2-7, with D perhaps matching TRBD1 (5 bases). The length of the CDR3 is 13 residues. The V and J ends lost 4 bases and 1 base respectively, with 9 bases between them. Germline V lookup: CDR1 SGHRS, CDR2 YFSETQ. For the CDR3, the DNA is TGCGCCAGCAGCGCGACAGCTTCCTACGAGCAGTACTTC. Amino acid sequence: CASSATASYEQYF.